The rows below give T cell receptor beta chains drawn from one sample of a study of OX40 agonist ivuxolimab in advanced cancers. Produced via immunoSEQ multiplex PCR; TCRdb's table is partial and in-frame only. Of 30,000 to 35,000 clones in the sample, approximately 82% are singletons; the top ten hold over 2.5%. The sample here was CD4+ or CD8+ T cells sorted from blood, taken in a trial of the OX40 agonist ivuxolimab. Source of these receptors: an adult with an advanced solid tumor such as melanoma, head and neck, liver or kidney cancer. Both conserved end residues are trimmed from each CDR3. Rows give clone size only sometimes, using once, few, many, or a class for an expanded clone.

>NA|TRBV5-1
ASSPLGLAGGPGELF
>NA|TRBV4-3
ASSQAGLGSYEQY
>NA|TRBV20-1
SALWGDTQY
>NA|TRBV7-8
ASSRATGGSYEQY
>few|TRBV7-2
ASSPGGNTIY
>NA|TRBV30
AWRSGGVDGYT
>NA|TRBV5-1
ASSALATSGELF
>NA|TRBV10-3
AITPSGGKNTEAF
>NA|TRBV7-6
ASSELTGSYEQY
>NA|TRBV7-6
ASSKTGDGYT
>NA|TRBV4-3
ASSQDRTSGFDEQF
>NA|TRBV13
ASSSLLLKTEAF
>few|TRBV7-2
ASSLGPGAGANVLT
>NA|TRBV5-1
ASKVIAGVEQF
>NA|TRBV7-9
ASSSHYANSPLH
>NA|TRBV7-9
ASSLGPKNIQY
>NA|TRBV6-1
ASSDMLGRSYEQY
>NA|TRBV10-2
ASSDGQGRRQEQY
>once|TRBV15
ATAPGTGYEKLF
>NA|TRBV7-2
ASSLAGRETQY
>NA|TRBV4-3
ASSPRGTSGSADTQY
>NA|TRBV6-5
ASSLNYEQY
>few|TRBV28
ASSGRTGQGNSPLH
>few|TRBV18
ASSRGQGATDTQY
>NA|TRBV7-4
ASSLVQRECSGELF
>NA|TRBV27
ASSSTGQPGTIY
>NA|TRBV4-1
ASSLSSGNTIY
>NA|TRBV27
ASSFGDTGELF
>once|TRBV7-2
ASSQQPSFAYEQY
>NA|TRBV19
ASSMGTLFTDTQY
>NA|TRBV7-3
ASSLTGDPYTDTQY
>once|TRBV19
ASSRFRDRGYEQY
>NA|TRBV5-1
ASSPTGQGSSYNEQF
>NA|TRBV4-3
ASSHVLEREQY
>once|TRBV28
ASSSTGTGGAETQY
>NA|TRBV7-2
ASSLGGGAETQY
>NA|TRBV11-3
ASSTGTSGSTGELF
>few|TRBV12-5
ARGPGGYEQY
>NA|TRBV7-9
ASSPSTDRYEQY
>NA|TRBV12-5
ASGASGANVLT
>NA|TRBV5-5
ASSHTHVMNTEAF
>NA|TRBV10-2
ASKETGREAF
>NA|TRBV9
ASSLQPLAGGNEQF
>NA|TRBV30
AWSRDRGRVRYGYT
>NA|TRBV6-1
ASSEGLQGYT
>NA|TRBV7-6
ASSLVAGGPPDTQY
>NA|TRBV7-9
ASSLQGSTDTQY
>NA|TRBV28
ASSSYPGGVTDTQY